A single sample gave rise to the 9 T cell receptor beta chains below, sequenced in a study of T cells after yellow fever vaccination. TCRdb analysed the 5' RACE reads with MiXCR anew, one entry per CDR3 protein. The table has around 340,000 distinct CDR3 sequences, around 12% seen once. Source: CD4+ T cells sorted from PBMCs, taken 15 days after the yellow fever booster vaccination. Source of these receptors: a man in his late teens or twenties who received the YFV17D yellow fever vaccine.

This clonotype was counted only a few times. The rearrangement links TRBV6-5 to TRBJ2-7; possible D gene TRBD1, 6 bases. The CDR3 is 11 residues long. Germline V gives CDR1 MNHEY, CDR2 SVGAGI. V lost 7 bases, J lost 7 bases, and 11 bases lay in between. The CDR3 region is CASTQGQEQYF. CDR3 nucleotide sequence: TGTGCCAGCACCCAAGGACAGGAGCAGTACTTC.

The rearrangement links TRBV6-1 to TRBJ1-5, with D uncertain. V lost 2 bases and J lost 5, with 10 bases in between. Germline CDR1 and CDR2: MNHNS and SASEGT. CDR3 length: 14 amino acids. CDR3 nucleotide sequence: TGTGCCAGCAGTGAACTTGGGAAGGATCAGCCCCAGCATTTT. Protein product: CASSELGKDQPQHF.

This clonotype was observed a few times. The chain recombines TRBV5-1 with TRBJ2-3, with a tentative D call TRBD2 (6 bases). The CDR3 covers 15 residues. Trimming removed 3 bases at V and 6 bases at J, with 17 bases between. Germline V gene sequence: CDR1 SGHRS, CDR2 YFSETQ. The CDR3 DNA reads as TGCGCCAGCAGCTACGGGGGTAGTCCCATGGATACGCAGTATTTT. Protein: CASSYGGSPMDTQYF.

This clonotype was counted at least ten times. The rearrangement uses TRBV5-1 and TRBJ2-7, with TRBD1 as a possible D gene (5 bases). Germline assignment: CDR1 SGHRS and CDR2 YFSETQ. V was pared by 3 bases and J by 0 bases, with 7 bases between. This CDR3 is built from 13 residues. CDR3 nucleotides: TGCGCCAGCAGCTCGGACAACTCCTACGAGCAGTACTTC. Protein product: CASSSDNSYEQYF.

A few counts support this clonotype. The chain links TRBV5-5 to TRBJ1-2; the match to TRBD1 covers 8 bases. The CDR3 totals 12 residues. Germline V gene sequence: CDR1 SGHKS, CDR2 YYEKEE (reference sequence). V shed 7 bases, J shed 4 bases, and the junction held 3 bases outside the gene matches. The CDR3 region has the DNA TGTGCCAGCGAGGACAGGGCCTATGGCTACACCTTC. It specifies CASEDRAYGYTF.

For this clonotype: One end of the junction does not line up with germline, which may come from a read error. This chain uses TRBV7-2 with TRBJ1-5; perhaps TRBD1 as D (6 bases). Germline V CDR1 and CDR2: SGHTA, FQGNSA. There are 14 residues in the CDR3. CDR3 region: CGSSFDGGGQPQHF. The CDR3 bases are TGTGGCAGCAGCTTCGACGGAGGGGGTCAGCCCCAGCATTTT.

J is TRBJ1-3 and V is TRBV12-3 or TRBV12-4, with D possibly TRBD1 on 5 matching bases. Deletions cut 6 bases from V and 0 bases from J, with 9 bases between. There are 14 residues in the CDR3. The CDR3 bases are TGTGCCAGCAGAACGACAGACTCTGGAAACACCATATATTTT. This codes for CASRTTDSGNTIYF.

This clonotype was counted a few times. The chain combines TRBV3-1 with TRBJ1-1, with 7 bases identical to TRBD1. The trim removed 7 bases at V and 6 bases at J, leaving 11 bases unmatched. The CDR3 runs 14 residues. In germline, CDR1 is LGHDT, CDR2 YNNKEL (reference sequence). CDR3 coding DNA: TGTGCCAGCAACCAGGGGGGGGGTTGGCCTGAAGCTTTCTTT. Its protein product is CASNQGGGWPEAFF.

In this sample, this clonotype turned up many times. Written as DNA, the CDR3 is TGTGCCAGCAGCTTCCGGGGGTACACAGATACGCAGTATTTT. Amino acids: CASSFRGYTDTQYF. This rearrangement joins TRBV7-3 to TRBJ2-3; TRBD2 is a possible D gene (6 bases). Trimming took off 3 bases at V and 2 bases at J, with 9 bases between the two ends. The CDR3 is 14 amino acids. CDR1 and CDR2 (germline): SGHTA, FQGTGA.